This T cell receptor beta chain emerged from a study of blood T cell repertoires in COVID-19 (dated by TCRdb to 2018 to 2021). General notes on the study: Samples covering the acute and convalescent phases of COVID-19 were provided by collaborators in the United States, Italy and Spain. Where available, HLA class I and class II types were obtained from metadata supplied by the sample provider rather than from assay-based typing. The repertoires were released in a freely available public database meant as a resource for research on the immune response to SARS-CoV-2. The material from the prospective study consisted of cDNA or gDNA derived from T cells, B-cell-depleted T cells, or PBMCs. Subjects who had been exposed to COVID-19, were actively infected with it, or had recovered from it provided the deeply sampled blood TCRbeta repertoires that made up the dataset. Samples came from the ongoing ImmuneRACE study (first 160 participants) plus 1,254 subjects from 6 global collaborators. Sample metadata almost always included a de-identified subject ID, COVID-19 status, age in years and sex.

About this clone itself: The target of this receptor is not known. There are no base qualities to consult, and no much larger clone falls within one base.

TCRbeta CDR3 regions were amplified from genomic DNA using the immunoSEQ Assay, a bias-controlled multiplex PCR. The study's processing was this. The number of nucleated cells in each sample was estimated by amplification of reference gene primers within the assay. To quantify the absolute abundance of each unique TCRbeta CDR3 rearrangement, sequence reads were collapsed and filtered. Productive Simpson clonality was computed per sample as the square root of Simpson's diversity index over productive rearrangements. TCRdb carries this immuneACCESS record with in-frame sequences only. Its versions omit some clonotypes, under half of them owing to an unresolved V gene in the studies checked, with the rest unexplained. That table is the source of V, J and clone size, and D and trimming were worked out from the DNA. This sample has approximately 97,000 clones in its table, and around 90% of those were observed once. The ten largest clonotypes hold 4% to 5.5% of the sample.

The full study reports these points: The quantity of clinical and demographic metadata differed by source and by participant and was supplied without curation.

The CDR3 covers 16 residues, taking in both the cysteine and the phenylalanine. The sequence is cut down to CDR3 DNA, 48 bases in frame from base 1. Trimming takes 6 bases from V and 2 bases from J, and the germline ends sit 18 bases apart. The germline V gene supplies CDR1 KGHSH and CDR2 LQKENI. One collaborating source in Seattle enrolled patients during active infection and followed them longitudinally through the course of disease. Collaborating institutions collected whole blood in K2EDTA tubes following their own protocols. For TCRbeta analysis, collaborators shipped samples in one of three forms: frozen whole blood, isolated PBMCs, or DNA extracted from either of those sample types.

This receptor chain uses TRBV18 and TRBJ2-3; possibly the D gene is TRBD2, per 7 matching bases. Source material: peripheral blood. This receptor was taken from a woman in her forties or fifties with COVID-19, enrolled during active disease. CDR3 reads: CASSPSIGGLTDTQYF. DNA sequence: TGTGCCAGCTCGCCCTCTATCGGGGGGCTCACAGATACGCAGTATTTT.